The present entry profiles one TCR beta chain with its context. This entry belongs to a study of blood T cell repertoires in COVID-19. The overall study: Samples of COVID-19 (acute and convalescent) were obtained from the United States, Italy and Spain.

In the authors' methods: For nucleated cells, counts were estimated from reference gene primer amplification. Assay used: immunoSEQ multiplex PCR; TCRdb lists only in-frame clones, some missing. The DNA gave D and trimming, while V, J and clone size come from that table. The table shows some 200,000 clones, with roughly 82% occurring only once. Participants spanned ages about 18 to 100 years and resided in around 25 US areas. Assignment of participants to cohorts was predicated upon participant-reported clinical history. The V gene's germline CDR1 is LGHNA and CDR2 YSLEER. CDR3 length: 13 amino acids. Trimming took 10 bases from V and 4 from J, leaving 14 bases between them.

The specimen was PBMCs or T cells enriched from blood (not recorded which). The clonotype was recovered from a woman aged 55-69 years with acute COVID-19. The genes are TRBV4-3 and TRBJ1-5; D not resolved. The CDR3 protein is CAIQTWANQPQHF. In DNA, the CDR3 is TGCGCCATTCAAACCTGGGCAAATCAGCCCCAGCATTTT.